The 13 T cell receptor beta chains listed next were all sequenced from one sample in a study of blood T cells in healthy people across ages. A second PCR, run for about 6 to 11 cycles, used a sample-barcoded 5' primer plus a J-beta primer mix. In TCRdb, the 5' RACE reads were re-called with MiXCR into one record per CDR3 protein. Among around 500,000 distinct CDR3 sequences listed, 27% were seen once. This same sample was also part of a study on T cells of mothers and their children.

The sample consisted of blood. These receptors were collected from a boy aged 2 to 10 in good health.

Points on this clonotype: A read error may produce the germline difference seen at one junction end. This chain uses TRBV29-1 with TRBJ2-2; 8 positions match TRBD1. Germline values: CDR1 SQVTM, CDR2 ANQGSEA. The CDR3 spans 12 residues. The CDR3 bases are TGCAGCGTTAACGACAGGGGCTACGAGCAGTTTTTT. It translates to CSVNDRGYEQFF.

This chain joins TRBV6-4 and TRBJ2-5; D remains ambiguous. The DNA matches TRBJ2-1 better at its end, which makes the J call doubtful. Germline values: CDR1 MRHNA, CDR2 SNTAGT. CDR3 size: 15 residues. In DNA, the CDR3 is TGTGCCAGCAGTGACTCGGCTTCACCCTACAATGAGCAGTTCTTC. Amino acids: CASSDSASPYNEQFF.

This clonotype came up a few times. The chain carries TRBV6-5 and TRBJ2-3; no clear D gene. The CDR3 runs to 13 residues. Trimming left V 6 bases short and J 3 bases short, with 10 bases between. Germline V gives CDR1 MNHEY, CDR2 SVGAGI. CDR3: CASRKAATDTQYF. The CDR3 DNA sequence: TGTGCCAGCAGGAAGGCGGCAACAGATACGCAGTATTTT.

The V call is TRBV10-3, the J call TRBJ2-7; D gene unclear. Germline V gene sequence: CDR1 ENHRY, CDR2 SYGVKD. V lost 5 bases and J 1 base, leaving 6 bases between the germline ends. This CDR3 has 12 residues. In nucleotides, the CDR3 is TGTGCCATCAGTCTTGGTTCCTACGAGCAGTACTTC. It encodes CAISLGSYEQYF.

This clonotype has a handful of counts. The chain recombines TRBV7-9 with TRBJ1-5; D call uncertain. Trimming stripped 8 bases from V and 3 bases from J, with 11 bases between. This CDR3 region has 13 residues. CDR1 and CDR2 (germline): SEHNR, FQNEAQ (reference sequence). The CDR3 DNA reads as TGTGCCAGCGAGGAAGGGAACAATCAGCCCCAGCATTTT. Amino acids: CASEEGNNQPQHF.

The rearrangement joins TRBV12-3 or TRBV12-4 to TRBJ2-7; 10 bases line up with TRBD2. V dropped 6 bases and J dropped 4; count of bases not matched to a gene: 3. The CDR3 loop spans 13 amino acids. The CDR3 region has the DNA TGTGCCAGCAGGGCTAGCGGGAGTTACGAGCAGTACTTC. Amino acids: CASRASGSYEQYF.

This clonotype was found a few times. The CDR3 region is CASSQSAGGLETQYF. DNA for the CDR3: TGTGCCAGCAGCCAATCAGCGGGGGGGCTGGAGACCCAGTACTTC. This sequence joins TRBV3-1 and TRBJ2-5, with 10 bases identical to TRBD2. The junction had 5 bases not matched to a gene; V was cut back by 2 bases and J by 5 bases. The CDR3 is made up of 15 amino acids. CDR1 is LGHDT and CDR2 is YNNKEL in the germline V gene (reference sequence).

The rearrangement links TRBV5-1 to TRBJ1-1, with D uncertain. The CDR3 extends over 15 amino acids. Germline CDR1 is SGHRS and CDR2 is YFSETQ. Trimming shortened V by 3 bases and J by 5 bases, and 17 bases separated the two germline ends. CDR3 in amino acids: CASSSATPALTEAFF. DNA for the CDR3: TGCGCCAGCAGCTCGGCGACCCCGGCGTTGACTGAAGCTTTCTTT.

The CDR3 sequence is CAISSQGQETQYF. DNA for the CDR3: TGTGCCATCAGTTCCCAGGGGCAAGAGACCCAGTACTTC. The J gene is TRBJ2-5, the V gene TRBV10-3; possibly TRBD1 for D (6 bases). CDR1 ENHRY and CDR2 SYGVKD come from the germline V gene. The CDR3 runs 13 residues. The V end was cut by 5 bases, the J end by 2 bases, with 9 bases between.

The chain has TRBV6-5 and TRBJ1-4; 9 bases align to TRBD1. CDR3 size: 14 residues. With 7 bases clipped from V and 15 bases from J, the junction kept 15 bases outside the gene matches. CDR1 and CDR2 from the germline V gene are MNHEY and SVGAGI. The CDR3 DNA reads TGTGCCAGCATGGAGACAGGGGGGTCAAAAAGGGTGTTTTTT. Translating gives CASMETGGSKRVFF.

This clonotype was observed a handful of times. This chain connects TRBV29-1 to TRBJ2-3, with 9 bases fitting TRBD2. This CDR3 region has 14 residues. Germline V gene sequence: CDR1 SQVTM, CDR2 ANQGSEA. J lost 3 bases, V lost 4 bases, and 5 bases had no gene match. The CDR3 sequence is CSVVAGGPTDTQYF. CDR3 sequence (DNA): TGCAGCGTTGTCGCGGGGGGGCCAACAGATACGCAGTATTTT.

This chain uses TRBV20-1 with TRBJ2-2, with D unclear. CDR1 and CDR2 from the germline V gene are DFQATT and SNEGSKA (reference sequence). The CDR3 is made up of 15 amino acids. V was trimmed by 5 bases and J by 0 bases, leaving 13 bases between them. CDR3 sequence reads: CSAPRRRPNTGELFF. CDR3 DNA: TGCAGTGCTCCACGGCGGCGGCCGAACACCGGGGAGCTGTTTTTT.

The chain joins TRBV7-8 to TRBJ1-3; D is unresolved. Germline V gene data show CDR1 as SGHVS and CDR2 as FQNEAQ. Trimming cost V 1 base and J 4 bases, with 17 bases left between them. The CDR3 totals 17 residues. CDR3 in amino acids: CASSLGVSRVRGNTIYF. In DNA form, the CDR3 reads TGTGCCAGCAGCTTAGGCGTGTCTCGGGTGCGAGGAAACACCATATATTTT.